This T cell receptor beta chain was identified in a study of T cell repertoires in cytomegalovirus infection. Study-level findings and limits: HLA-C-restricted TCR beta clonotypes specific for CMV led the ex vivo response.

The CDR3 consists of 14 residues. Germline V gives CDR1 MNHEY, CDR2 SVGAGI. V lost 0 bases and J lost 3, with 9 bases in between. As regards this clonotype: Its antigen is undetermined.

MiXCR was run by TCRdb on the reads, yielding one entry per CDR3 protein. The sample carries around 900,000 distinct CDR3 sequences, 31% recorded once. The receptor comes from a human donor in good health (CMV status not recorded). Some clones in this sample may be carry-over from other donors' samples. The material sequenced was cultured CD8+ T cells from PBMCs, taken from culture after CMV antigen stimulation. V usage is TRBV6-5 and J usage is TRBJ2-7; D is perhaps TRBD2 (5 bases). CDR3 nucleotide sequence: TGTGCCAGCAGTTACTCAGAGGGAAACTACGAGCAGTACTTC. Translation: CASSYSEGNYEQYF.